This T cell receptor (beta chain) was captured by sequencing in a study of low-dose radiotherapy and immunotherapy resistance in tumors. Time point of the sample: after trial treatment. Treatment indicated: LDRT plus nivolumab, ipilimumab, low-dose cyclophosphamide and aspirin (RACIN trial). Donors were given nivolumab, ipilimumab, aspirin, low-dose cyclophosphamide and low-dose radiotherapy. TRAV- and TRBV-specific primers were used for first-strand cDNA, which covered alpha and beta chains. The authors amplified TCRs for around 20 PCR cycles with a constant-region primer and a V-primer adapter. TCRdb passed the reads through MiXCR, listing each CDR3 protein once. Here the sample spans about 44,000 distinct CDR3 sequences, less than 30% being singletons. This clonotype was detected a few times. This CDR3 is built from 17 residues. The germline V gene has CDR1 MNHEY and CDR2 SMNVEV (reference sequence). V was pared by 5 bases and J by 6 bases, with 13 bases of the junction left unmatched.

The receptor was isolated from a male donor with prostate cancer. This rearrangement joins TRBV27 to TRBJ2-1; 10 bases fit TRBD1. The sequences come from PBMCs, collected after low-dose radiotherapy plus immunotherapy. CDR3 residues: CASSPWDRGRAFNEQFF. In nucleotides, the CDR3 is TGTGCCAGCAGTCCCTGGGACAGGGGAAGGGCGTTCAATGAGCAGTTCTTC.